This T cell receptor (beta chain) was recovered during a study of OX40 agonist ivuxolimab in advanced cancers. Study details: An agonistic human IgG2 monoclonal antibody against OX40 (CD134) was given. Partial response was recorded in three patients: one hepatocellular carcinoma and two cutaneous melanoma cases. General study findings and limits: In a subset of nonresponders, normalized T-cell clonal expansion was also low. Expanded clones were, on average, more numerous among CD8+ T cells than CD4+.

Clones were read by immunoSEQ multiplex PCR, and TCRdb kept only the in-frame ones, dropping some. The table has about 72,000 clones, under 95% seen once. The CDR3 contains 16 residues. From germline, CDR1 is MNHEY and CDR2 SMNVEV (reference sequence). V was cut by 0 bases and J by 4 bases, with 13 bases left in between. Of note for this clone: Its antigen is not identified.

The source material was CD4+ or CD8+ T cells sorted from blood, sampled in a trial of the OX40 agonist ivuxolimab. The TCR sequence derives from an adult with an advanced solid tumor such as melanoma, head and neck, liver or kidney cancer. This chain connects TRBV27 to TRBJ1-5; the D gene is possibly TRBD1 (6 bases). DNA for the CDR3: TGTGCCAGCAGTTTATCCGGGCAGGGGAGGAATCAGCCCCAGCATTTT. Translating it yields CASSLSGQGRNQPQHF.